The 2 T cell receptor beta chains presented below share a single source sample, sequenced in a study of blood T cell repertoires in COVID-19. The table came from immunoSEQ multiplex PCR; TCRdb's copy has only in-frame clones and leaves some out. In the table there are some 250,000 clones, 80% to 85% of which are singletons. Sequenced material: peripheral blood. The source of these receptors is a man aged 40-49 years with acute or convalescent COVID-19.

The chain carries TRBV2 and TRBJ1-5; 7 bases fit TRBD1. V dropped 7 bases and J dropped 3; count of bases not matched to a gene: 3. Germline V gives CDR1 SNHLY, CDR2 FYNNEI. The CDR3 loop spans 13 amino acids. The CDR3 protein is CASKRGHNQPQHF. The CDR3 DNA sequence: TGTGCCAGCAAAAGGGGGCACAATCAGCCCCAGCATTTT.

The chain employs TRBV6-5 and TRBJ1-2; D gene unclear. From germline, CDR1 is MNHEY and CDR2 SVGAGI. There are 15 residues in the CDR3. Trimming removed 6 bases from V and 1 base from J, with 15 bases in between. The DNA for the CDR3 is TGTGCCAGCAGGCTTACGTCACAAGTTAACTATGGCTACACCTTC. The encoded protein is CASRLTSQVNYGYTF.